The 25 T cell receptor beta chains below all came from one sample that was sequenced in a study of response to subunit inactivated influenza vaccine. TCRdb ran MiXCR on the RT-PCR reads and lists one entry per CDR3 protein. The sample includes 500,000 to 550,000 distinct CDR3 sequences, under 9% seen only once; the top ten take 13%. Sequenced material: PBMCs from blood, taken about 24 months after vaccination. Every receptor here comes from a man between 50 and 75 years old who received an inactivated influenza vaccine.

This clonotype was counted ten times or more. This sequence joins TRBV7-3 and TRBJ2-3; D may be TRBD2 (6 bases). Per the germline V gene, CDR1 is SGHTA and CDR2 is FQGTGA. V gave up 3 bases and J gave up 2 bases, with 9 bases separating them. The CDR3 has 14 amino acids. The CDR3 DNA reads TGTGCCAGCAGCTTCCGGCGGGACACAGATACGCAGTATTTT. Protein: CASSFRRDTDTQYF.

This clonotype was seen only a few times. Lacking the conserved final phenylalanine or tryptophan, this CDR3 likely reflects a read error. The chain employs TRBV5-7 and TRBJ1-1; no firm D call. TRBV5-7 is labeled an ORF, and its function is uncertain. The CDR3 is 14 amino acids. V was pared by 4 bases and J by 2 bases, with 12 bases between. The CDR3 DNA follows: TGTGCCAGCAGCCATATCACAGTTAACACTGAAGCTTTCTTG. Translated, it gives CASSHITVNTEAFL.

CDR3 amino acids: CASSPLFGTGNNEQFF. The DNA for the CDR3 is TGTGCCAGCAGCCCACTATTTGGGACAGGTAACAATGAGCAGTTCTTC. This chain joins TRBV5-4 and TRBJ2-1; 8 bases fit TRBD1. V was clipped by 4 bases and J by 5 bases; unmatched bases: 11. There are 16 residues in the CDR3. Looked up from germline, CDR1 is SGHNT and CDR2 is YYREEE (reference sequence).

This clonotype was seen a handful of times. CDR3 loop: CSAFRDYKKYEQYF. In DNA form, the CDR3 reads TGCAGTGCTTTCCGGGACTACAAAAAATACGAGCAGTACTTC. The V gene is TRBV20-1, the J gene TRBJ2-7, with TRBD2 identical over 7 bases. V shed 5 bases and J 4 bases; nucleotides not matched to a gene: 11. This CDR3 region has 14 residues. The germline V gene has CDR1 DFQATT and CDR2 SNEGSKA (reference sequence).

The chain carries TRBV12-3 or TRBV12-4 and TRBJ2-1; 10 bases are a match to TRBD2. V shed 5 bases, J shed 0 bases, and the junction held 13 bases outside the gene matches. The CDR3 length is 19 residues. CDR3 residues: CASSPSGTSDTSSYNEQFF. DNA for the CDR3: TGTGCCAGCAGTCCGTCCGGGACTAGCGATACAAGCTCCTACAATGAGCAGTTCTTC.

J is TRBJ2-5 and V is TRBV5-6; D tentatively reads TRBD1 or TRBD2 (5 bases each). V lost 2 bases, J lost 3 bases, and 11 bases lay in between. In germline, CDR1 is SGHDT, CDR2 YYEEEE. The CDR3 has 14 residues. Written as DNA, the CDR3 is TGTGCCAGCAGCTTCGGGACGAGTGAAGAGACCCAGTACTTC. Residues: CASSFGTSEETQYF.

This chain connects TRBV28 to TRBJ2-5; a weak D match, TRBD2 (6 bases). Trimming pared 2 bases from V and 7 bases from J, leaving 14 bases between. The length of the CDR3 is 14 residues. CDR1 is MDHEN and CDR2 is SYDVKM in the germline V gene. The CDR3: CASSLGSPRGTQYF. DNA of the CDR3: TGTGCCAGCAGTTTAGGCAGCCCGCGGGGGACCCAGTACTTC.

The gene calls are TRBV5-1 and TRBJ2-3; no firm D call. Trimming took 2 bases from V and 7 from J, leaving 8 bases between them. CDR1 is SGHRS, CDR2 YFSETQ, per germline. CDR3 length: 12 amino acids. The CDR3 spells CASSLRANTQYF. The CDR3 DNA sequence: TGCGCCAGCAGCTTAAGGGCAAATACGCAGTATTTT.

This clonotype turned up a few times. This chain joins TRBV10-3 and TRBJ1-4, with D hard to call. The V end lost 0 bases, the J end lost 5 bases, and 7 bases lay between the germline ends. This CDR3 is built from 14 residues. Germline V CDR1 and CDR2: ENHRY, SYGVKD. The DNA of the CDR3 is TGTGCCATCAGTGAGTCGCTTGGGAATGAAAAACTGTTTTTT. Protein: CAISESLGNEKLFF.

This clonotype was counted at least ten times. The V and J genes are TRBV13 and TRBJ2-6; the match to TRBD2 covers 9 bases. CDR3 size: 18 residues. Losses at the gene ends were 8 bases for V and 2 bases for J; bases not matched to a gene: 13. Germline CDR1 PRHDT, CDR2 FYEKMQ (reference sequence). The CDR3 bases are TGTGCCAGCCGGGGGATGGATAGCGGGAGAACTGGGGCCAACGTCCTGACTTTC. It translates to CASRGMDSGRTGANVLTF.

In its sample, this clonotype was seen many times. V is TRBV4-3 and J is TRBJ1-1; no firm D call. CDR3 length: 14 residues. Germline V gives CDR1 LGHNA, CDR2 YSLEER. With 0 bases removed from V and 1 base from J, the gap between germline ends came to 6 bases. The CDR3 DNA reads TGCGCCAGCAGCCAAGACCCTAGGAACACTGAAGCTTTCTTT. Translation gives CASSQDPRNTEAFF.

At least ten counts were recorded for this clonotype. J is TRBJ1-5 and V is TRBV20-1, with D possibly matching TRBD1 (6 bases). CDR3 length equals 18 residues. V dropped 4 bases and J dropped 0 bases, with 22 bases sitting between them. The V gene's germline CDR1 is DFQATT and CDR2 SNEGSKA (reference sequence). The DNA for the CDR3 is TGCAGTGCTATTCCCGGGACACCACTCCGTTATAGCAATCAGCCCCAGCATTTT. This gives the protein CSAIPGTPLRYSNQPQHF.

In this sample, this clonotype turned up a few times. The rearrangement uses TRBV24-1 and TRBJ1-1; D might be TRBD1 (5 bases). CDR1 KGHDR and CDR2 SFDVKD come from the germline V gene. With 4 bases removed from V and 11 bases from J, the gap between germline ends came to 19 bases. This CDR3 contains 14 residues. CDR3 bases: TGTGCCACCAGTGACAATGACAGACCGCAGTGGGCTTTCTTT. Its translation: CATSDNDRPQWAFF.

The CDR3 sequence: CASSEIGGRYYEQYF. For the CDR3, the DNA is TGTGCCAGCAGTGAAATTGGGGGGCGTTACTACGAGCAGTACTTC. The J gene is TRBJ2-7, the V gene TRBV6-1; D might be TRBD1 or TRBD2, each matching 6 bases. The CDR3 totals 15 residues. Trimming left V 2 bases short and J 3 bases short, with 14 bases between. CDR1 MNHNS and CDR2 SASEGT come from the germline V gene.

The chain links TRBV5-1 to TRBJ2-1; TRBD2 aligns across 14 bases. Losses at the gene ends were 1 base for V and 6 bases for J; bases not matched to a gene: 3. Germline loops: CDR1 SGHRS, CDR2 YFSETQ. The CDR3 has 16 residues. In nucleotides, the CDR3 is TGCGCCAGCAGCTTGAGGACTAGCGGGGGGACCAATGAGCAGTTCTTC. The encoded protein is CASSLRTSGGTNEQFF.

Note on this clonotype: Just one base apart from a much larger clone, this may be a read error. The chain uses TRBV27 and TRBJ1-2; D ambiguous. Trimming shortened V by 5 bases and J by 6 bases, and 16 bases separated the two germline ends. The CDR3 has 14 residues. Germline loops: CDR1 MNHEY, CDR2 SMNVEV (reference sequence). CDR3 nucleotide sequence: TGTGCCAGCAGTCGCTGGACGGGAAAGGATGGCTACACCTTC. Its translation: CASSRWTGKDGYTF.

This clonotype was counted between two and nine times. The chain couples TRBV24-1 to TRBJ1-1; 11 bases are a match to TRBD1. The junction had 9 bases not matched to a gene; V was cut back by 9 bases and J by 7 bases. The CDR3 has 14 amino acids. Germline V gene lookup returns CDR1 KGHDR and CDR2 SFDVKD. CDR3 sequence (DNA): TGTGCCACCTCCGGGACAGGGGGGCCGAGTGAAGCTTTCTTT. It codes for CATSGTGGPSEAFF.

This clonotype was detected ten times or more. J is TRBJ2-1 and V is TRBV10-3; 10 positions agree with TRBD2. V shed 6 bases, J shed 5 bases, and the junction held 13 bases outside the gene matches. The germline V gene encodes CDR1 ENHRY and CDR2 SYGVKD. The CDR3 loop spans 17 amino acids. The CDR3 coding sequence is TGTGCCATCAGCCGGACTAGCGGCCACACAAATGACAATGAGCAGTTCTTC. Its protein is CAISRTSGHTNDNEQFF.

This clonotype was seen a few times. CDR3 sequence (DNA): TGCAGCGTCCTTGGGACAAGAACAGATACGCAGTATTTT. Its protein product is CSVLGTRTDTQYF. The V and J genes are TRBV29-1 and TRBJ2-3; TRBD1 might be the D (6 bases). Germline V lookup: CDR1 SQVTM, CDR2 ANQGSEA. Deletions cut 6 bases from V and 3 bases from J, with 13 bases between. The CDR3 runs to 13 residues.

This clonotype was seen repeatedly, ten times or more. The chain employs TRBV10-3 and TRBJ1-6; possibly TRBD1 for D (5 bases). The germline CDR1 and CDR2 sequences are ENHRY and SYGVKD. V shed 3 bases and J shed 8 bases, with 11 bases lying between them. The CDR3 has 14 amino acids. The DNA for the CDR3 is TGTGCCATCAGTGACAGGGAATCGGATTCACCCCTCCACTTT. This encodes CAISDRESDSPLHF.

J is TRBJ1-4 and V is TRBV4-2; D is uncertain. The CDR3 contains 14 residues. Germline CDR1 LGHNA, CDR2 YNFKEQ. Trimming stripped 2 bases from V and 0 bases from J, with 4 bases between. CDR3 sequence (DNA): TGTGCCAGCAGCCAACATTCAACTAATGAAAAACTGTTTTTT. As protein: CASSQHSTNEKLFF.

This clonotype was recorded many times. The V and J genes are TRBV25-1 and TRBJ1-2; tentative D call: TRBD1 (5 bases). Per germline, CDR1 MGHDK and CDR2 SYGVNS. V lost 4 bases to trimming and J lost 7 bases, with 7 bases between them. There are 11 residues in the CDR3. The CDR3 DNA reads TGTGCCAGCAGTGTGGGGGGTGGCTACACCTTC. Its translation: CASSVGGGYTF.

This clonotype was observed a handful of times. This chain uses TRBV28 with TRBJ2-6, with TRBD1 matching over 11 bases. Germline V gene data show CDR1 as MDHEN and CDR2 as SYDVKM. The CDR3 has 17 amino acids. V was clipped by 11 bases and J by 3 bases; unmatched bases: 12. CDR3 residues: CAASGTGGPFGANVLTF. The CDR3 DNA sequence: TGTGCCGCCTCCGGGACAGGGGGGCCCTTTGGGGCCAACGTCCTGACTTTC. The whole variable domain, remainder taken from reference TRBV28 and TRBJ2-6, is DVKVTQSSRYLVKRTGEKVFLECVQDMDHENMFWYRQDPGLGLRLIYFSYDVKMKEKGDIPEGYSVSREKKERFSLILESASTNQTSMYLCAASGTGGPFGANVLTFGAGSRLTVL.

J is TRBJ2-5 and V is TRBV5-1; D is possibly TRBD1 or TRBD2 (5 bases each). The CDR3 has 14 amino acids. V was shortened by 5 bases and J by 3 bases, with 14 bases between the two germline ends. Germline CDR1 and CDR2: SGHRS and YFSETQ. The CDR3 loop reads CASRSAGTEETQYF. CDR3 bases: TGCGCCAGCAGGTCTGCCGGGACGGAAGAGACCCAGTACTTC.

The chain uses TRBV6-6 and TRBJ2-1; no clear D. The germline V and J ends were trimmed by 8 bases and 8 bases, with 4 bases remaining between them. CDR1 is MNHNY, CDR2 SVGAGI, per germline (reference sequence). This CDR3 spans 9 amino acids. The CDR3: CASRDEQFF. In DNA form, the CDR3 reads TGTGCCAGCCGTGATGAGCAGTTCTTC.